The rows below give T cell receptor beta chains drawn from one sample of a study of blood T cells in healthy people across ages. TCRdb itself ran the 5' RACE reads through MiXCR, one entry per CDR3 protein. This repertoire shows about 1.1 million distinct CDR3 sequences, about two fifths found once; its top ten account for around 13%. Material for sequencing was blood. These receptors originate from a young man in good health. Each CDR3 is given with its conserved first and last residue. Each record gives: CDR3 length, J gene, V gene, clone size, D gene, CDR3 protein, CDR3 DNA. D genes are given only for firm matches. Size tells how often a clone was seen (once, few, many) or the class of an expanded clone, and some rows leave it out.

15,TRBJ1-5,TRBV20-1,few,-,CSARAGIGSNQPQHF,TGCAGTGCTAGGGCTGGTATTGGGAGCAATCAGCCCCAGCATTTT
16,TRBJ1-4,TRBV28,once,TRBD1,CASSPSPGQPNEKLFF,TGTGCCAGCAGTCCATCTCCGGGACAGCCGAATGAAAAACTGTTTTTT
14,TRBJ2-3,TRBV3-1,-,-,CASSRGSMADTRYF,TGTGCCAGCAGCCGGGGGAGTATGGCAGATACGCGGTATTTT
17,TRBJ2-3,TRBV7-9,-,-,CASSPPPTSSSTDTQYF,TGTGCCAGCAGCCCCCCCCCAACTAGCTCGAGCACAGATACGCAGTATTTT
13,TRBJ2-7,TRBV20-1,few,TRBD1,CSAREGTVYEQYF,TGCAGTGCTAGAGAGGGGACAGTCTACGAGCAGTACTTC
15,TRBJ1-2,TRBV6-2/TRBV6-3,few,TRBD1,CASSGQGGRSDGYTF,TGTGCCAGCAGCGGACAGGGGGGGCGTTCGGATGGCTACACCTTC
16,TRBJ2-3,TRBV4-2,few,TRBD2,CASSQGLAGDGDTQYF,TGTGCCAGCAGCCAAGGGCTAGCGGGGGATGGGGATACGCAGTATTTT
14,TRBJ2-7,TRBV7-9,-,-,CASSLSTTANEQYF,TGTGCCAGCAGCCTATCGACAACGGCCAACGAGCAGTACTTC
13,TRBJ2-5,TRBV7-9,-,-,CASSLWGSETQYF,TGTGCCAGCAGCTTATGGGGTTCTGAGACCCAGTACTTC
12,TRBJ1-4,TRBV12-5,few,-,CASGQDLKRLFF,TGTGCTAGTGGTCAGGACTTAAAACGACTGTTTTTT
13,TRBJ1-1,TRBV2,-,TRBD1,CATQGQKNTEAFF,TGTGCCACCCAGGGACAGAAGAACACTGAAGCTTTCTTT
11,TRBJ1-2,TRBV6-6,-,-,CASSNQGGYTF,TGTGCCAGCAGTAACCAGGGTGGCTACACCTTC
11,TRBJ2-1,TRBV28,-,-,CASSSYNGQFF,TGTGCCAGCAGTTCTTACAATGGGCAGTTCTTC
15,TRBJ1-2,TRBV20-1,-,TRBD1,CSTRDSQGASYGYTF,TGCAGTACTAGAGACTCACAGGGGGCGAGTTATGGCTACACCTTC
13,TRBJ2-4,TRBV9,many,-,CASSVDVENIQYF,TGTGCCAGCAGCGTAGACGTCGAAAACATTCAGTACTTC
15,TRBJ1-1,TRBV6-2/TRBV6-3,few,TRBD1,CASKTPGQGATEAFF,TGTGCCAGCAAGACACCGGGACAGGGGGCGACTGAAGCTTTCTTT
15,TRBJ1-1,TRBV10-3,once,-,CAISDEGGMNTEAFF,TGTGCCATCAGTGATGAGGGAGGCATGAACACTGAAGCTTTCTTT
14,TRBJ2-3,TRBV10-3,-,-,CAITRGGGTDTQYF,TGTGCCATCACCAGGGGCGGGGGCACAGATACGCAGTATTTT
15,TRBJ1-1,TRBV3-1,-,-,CASSQAGGSETEAFF,TGTGCCAGCAGCCAAGCCGGGGGATCGGAAACTGAAGCTTTCTTT
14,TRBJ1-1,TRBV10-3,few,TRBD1,CAISPTGKGTEAFF,TGTGCCATCAGCCCGACAGGGAAAGGCACTGAAGCTTTCTTT
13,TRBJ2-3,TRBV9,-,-,CASSEPRADTQYF,TGTGCCAGCAGCGAGCCCAGGGCAGATACGCAGTATTTT
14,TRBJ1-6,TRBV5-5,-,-,CASSLWGFRSPLHF,TGTGCCAGCAGCTTGTGGGGGTTTCGTTCACCCCTCCACTTT
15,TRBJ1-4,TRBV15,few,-,CATSTYFATNEKLFF,TGTGCCACCAGCACCTACTTTGCAACTAATGAAAAACTGTTTTTT
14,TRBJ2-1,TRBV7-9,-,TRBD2,CASSTTSGVIVEFF,TGTGCCAGCAGCACGACTAGCGGGGTAATTGTGGAGTTCTTC
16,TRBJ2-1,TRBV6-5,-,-,CASSTGKAGTNNEQFF,TGTGCCAGCAGCACAGGGAAGGCTGGGACAAACAATGAGCAGTTCTTC
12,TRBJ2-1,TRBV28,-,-,CASSVPYDEQFF,TGTGCCAGCAGTGTACCCTATGATGAGCAGTTCTTC
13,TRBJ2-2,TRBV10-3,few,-,CATRTENTGELFF,TGTGCCACCCGGACTGAAAACACCGGGGAGCTGTTTTTT
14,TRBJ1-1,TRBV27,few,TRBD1,CASSWDSLNTEAFF,TGTGCCAGCAGTTGGGACAGCCTGAACACTGAAGCTTTCTTT
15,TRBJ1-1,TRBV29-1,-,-,CSVVKSPGLGAEAFF,TGCAGCGTTGTTAAATCCCCGGGCTTGGGGGCTGAAGCTTTCTTT
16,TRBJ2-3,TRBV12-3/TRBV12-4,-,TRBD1,CTSSFLGTGGTDTQYF,TGTACCAGCAGTTTTCTCGGGACAGGGGGAACAGATACGCAGTATTTT
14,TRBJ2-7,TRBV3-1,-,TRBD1,CASSQGQGKSEQYF,TGTGCCAGCAGCCAAGGACAGGGAAAGTCCGAGCAGTACTTC
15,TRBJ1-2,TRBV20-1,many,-,CSATVALQGDYGYTF,TGCAGTGCTACGGTCGCACTACAGGGTGACTATGGCTACACCTTC
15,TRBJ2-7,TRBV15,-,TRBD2,CATSNRLAGGNEQYF,TGTGCCACCAGCAATAGACTAGCCGGAGGCAATGAGCAGTACTTC
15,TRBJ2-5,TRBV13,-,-,CASSLRPRGQETQYF,TGTGCCAGCAGCTTACGCCCCAGGGGCCAAGAGACCCAGTACTTC
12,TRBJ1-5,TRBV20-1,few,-,CSASALLKPQHF,TGCAGTGCTAGTGCCCTTCTTAAGCCCCAGCATTTT
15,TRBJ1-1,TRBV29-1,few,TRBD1,CSVERQGGMNTEAFF,TGCAGCGTTGAGAGACAGGGGGGGATGAACACTGAAGCTTTCTTT
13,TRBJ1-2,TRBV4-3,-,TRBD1,CASSQGDRGGYTF,TGCGCCAGCAGCCAAGGGGACAGGGGCGGCTACACCTTC
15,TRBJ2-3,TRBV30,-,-,CAWNRAPNGGYTQYF,TGTGCCTGGAATCGGGCCCCAAATGGGGGCTATACGCAGTATTTT
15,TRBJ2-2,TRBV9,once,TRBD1,CASSGNRGRPGELFF,TGTGCCAGCAGCGGGAACAGGGGGCGACCCGGGGAGCTGTTTTTT
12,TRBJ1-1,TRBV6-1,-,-,CASSDWEVEAFF,TGTGCCAGCAGTGATTGGGAAGTTGAAGCTTTCTTT
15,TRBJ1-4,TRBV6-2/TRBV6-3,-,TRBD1,CASSSSTGWDEKLFF,TGTGCCAGCAGTTCATCGACAGGGTGGGATGAAAAACTGTTTTTT
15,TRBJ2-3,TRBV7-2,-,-,CASSSRRTSTDTQYF,TGTGCCAGCAGCTCGCGACGGACTAGCACAGATACGCAGTATTTT
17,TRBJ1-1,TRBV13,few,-,CASSLSPWNRANTEAFF,TGTGCCAGCAGCTTGTCGCCCTGGAACAGGGCAAATACTGAAGCTTTCTTT
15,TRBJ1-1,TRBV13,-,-,CASSLGREAPPEAFF,TGTGCCAGCAGCTTAGGCAGGGAAGCCCCACCTGAAGCTTTCTTT
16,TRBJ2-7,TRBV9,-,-,CASSVRPVGESYEQYF,TGTGCCAGCAGCGTCCGCCCGGTGGGAGAGTCCTACGAGCAGTACTTC
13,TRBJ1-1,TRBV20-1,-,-,CSARVRPLAEAFF,TGCAGTGCTAGGGTACGACCCCTCGCTGAAGCTTTCTTT
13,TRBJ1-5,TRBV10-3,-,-,CAISGAENQPQHF,TGTGCCATCAGCGGGGCAGAGAATCAGCCCCAGCATTTT
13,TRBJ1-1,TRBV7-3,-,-,CASSLDRLAEAFF,TGTGCCAGCAGCTTAGATAGGTTGGCTGAAGCTTTCTTT
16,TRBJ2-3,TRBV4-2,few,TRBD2,CASSQGEGSGRDTQYF,TGTGCCAGCAGCCAAGGTGAGGGTAGCGGGCGAGATACGCAGTATTTT
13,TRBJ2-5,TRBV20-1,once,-,CSARGTYEWEQYF,TGCAGTGCTAGAGGGACCTATGAGTGGGAGCAGTACTTC
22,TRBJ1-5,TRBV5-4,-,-,CASSLAPTGEWEEDEWYQPQHF,TGTGCCAGCAGCTTGGCCCCGACGGGGGAGTGGGAAGAGGATGAATGGTACCAGCCCCAGCATTTT
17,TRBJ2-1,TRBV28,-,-,CASIPPAGTISYNEQFF,TGTGCCAGCATTCCCCCGGCAGGAACTATCTCCTACAATGAGCAGTTCTTC
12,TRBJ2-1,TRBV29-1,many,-,CSVVARYNEQFF,TGCAGCGTTGTAGCCCGCTACAATGAGCAGTTCTTC
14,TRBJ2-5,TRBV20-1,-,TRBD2,CSARLAGGRNEQYF,TGCAGTGCTAGGCTGGCGGGGGGCAGGAATGAGCAGTACTTC
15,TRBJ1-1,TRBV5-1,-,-,CASSQLSHQNTEAFF,TGCGCCAGCAGCCAATTATCGCACCAGAACACTGAAGCTTTCTTT
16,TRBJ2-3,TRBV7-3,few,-,CASSLTPGTPPDTQYF,TGTGCCAGCAGCTTAACTCCGGGGACCCCCCCAGATACGCAGTATTTT
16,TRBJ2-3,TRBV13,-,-,CASSFGGKPLTDTQYF,TGTGCCAGCAGCTTCGGTGGGAAGCCCCTCACAGATACGCAGTATTTT
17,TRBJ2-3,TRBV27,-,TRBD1,CASSFLLTGDRADTQYF,TGTGCCAGCAGTTTCCTACTGACAGGGGATCGCGCAGATACGCAGTATTTT
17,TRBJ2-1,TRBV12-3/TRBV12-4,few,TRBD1,CASSGGRGDSSYNEQFF,TGTGCCAGCAGTGGCGGCCGAGGGGACAGCTCCTACAATGAGCAGTTCTTC